Listed below are T cell receptor beta chains from one sample, sequenced in a study of response to subunit inactivated influenza vaccine. TCRdb reprocessed the RT-PCR reads with MiXCR, giving one entry per CDR3 protein. This sample has 700,000 to 900,000 distinct CDR3 sequences, with around 20% found just once. The sequenced sample was PBMCs from blood, obtained less than 6 days after vaccination. The receptors originated from a man aged 45-60 years who received an inactivated influenza vaccine. CDR3s include the opening cysteine and the closing phenylalanine or tryptophan. The D gene is left open where the match is weak. Not all rows give a size; the values are once, few, many and, for expanded clones, a class.

clone_size j_call v_call d_call cdr3_nt cdr3_aa
- TRBJ2-1 TRBV14 TRBD2 TGTGCCAGCAGCCAAGCGGGGGGGCCTAATGAGCAGTTCTTC CASSQAGGPNEQFF
- TRBJ2-5 TRBV3-1 TRBD2 TGTGCCAGCAGCCTAGCGGGAGGGCCCCAAGAGACCCAGTACTTC CASSLAGGPQETQYF
- TRBJ2-7 TRBV5-1 - TGCGCCAGCAGCCGAGGAACGACAGCCTTGCCCTACGAGCAGTACTTC CASSRGTTALPYEQYF
few TRBJ2-7 TRBV7-9 - TGTGCCAGCAGCTTAACGGGTGTTGCCTACGAGCAGTACTTC CASSLTGVAYEQYF
- TRBJ1-1 TRBV7-9 - TGTGCCAGCAGCTCGGAGGGGATGTGGGAGAGCACTGAAGCTTTCTTT CASSSEGMWESTEAFF
- TRBJ2-7 TRBV6-1 - TGTGCCAGCAGGCTACAGGCTGGATCCTACGAGCAGTACTTC CASRLQAGSYEQYF
- TRBJ2-3 TRBV9 - TGTGCCAGCAGGACCGAGAGAGTAGATACGCAGTATTTT CASRTERVDTQYF
many TRBJ2-7 TRBV29-1 - TGCAGCGTTGAAATCAGGGGCTACGAGCAGTACTTC CSVEIRGYEQYF
few TRBJ2-3 TRBV20-1 TRBD2 TGCAGTGCTAGAATGACTAGCGGGTTAGATACGCAGTATTTT CSARMTSGLDTQYF
- TRBJ2-3 TRBV18 - TGTGCCAGCTCACCACAGAAGAGCACAGATACGCAGTATTTT CASSPQKSTDTQYF
- TRBJ2-7 TRBV28 TRBD2 TGTGCCAGCACCCCGGGGGGACTAGCGGGTTCCTACGAGCAGTACTTC CASTPGGLAGSYEQYF
few TRBJ2-3 TRBV6-1 - TGTGCCAGCACCGAAAGAGGGCTAGATACGCAGTATTTT CASTERGLDTQYF
many TRBJ2-2 TRBV12-3/TRBV12-4 TRBD2 TGTGCCAGCAGCTCGGGGGGGACGACTGCCGGGGAGCTGTTTTTT CASSSGGTTAGELFF
few TRBJ2-1 TRBV12-3/TRBV12-4 - TGTGCCAGCAGTCCCCGGGCGGGGCGCCTCTCCTACAATGAGCAGTTCTTC CASSPRAGRLSYNEQFF
- TRBJ2-1 TRBV28 TRBD1 TGTGCCAGCAGATCGGACAGGGCGCGGTACAATGAGCAGTTCTTC CASRSDRARYNEQFF
- TRBJ1-1 TRBV12-3/TRBV12-4 - TGTGCCAGCAGCCGCACTGACAGAAGGGCTGAAGCTTTCTTT CASSRTDRRAEAFF
- TRBJ2-3 TRBV29-1 - TGCAGCGTCGGGTACCTCACAGATACGCAATATTTT CSVGYLTDTQYF
- TRBJ2-2 TRBV20-1 TRBD1 TGCAGTGCTAGTGGGCGGCAGGGGGACACCGGGGAGCTGTTTTTT CSASGRQGDTGELFF
once TRBJ2-7 TRBV12-5 TRBD1 TGTGCTAGAGATTTGGGACAGGGCCCCTTGGTGGAGCAGTACTTC CARDLGQGPLVEQYF
- TRBJ2-1 TRBV12-3/TRBV12-4 - TGTGCCAGCAGAGGTCTGAGCTCCTACAATGAGCAGTTCTTC CASRGLSSYNEQFF
few TRBJ2-1 TRBV5-1 TRBD1 TGCGCCAGCAGCTCTGGGACAGGGCATGAGCAGTTCTTC CASSSGTGHEQFF
few TRBJ2-3 TRBV7-2 - TGTGCCAGCCGCAAAACGTACCGGGAAGGCACAGATACGCAGTATTTT CASRKTYREGTDTQYF
- TRBJ2-7 TRBV3-1 - TGTGCCAGCAGCTACGCGGGGGCGAAAGAGCAGTACTTC CASSYAGAKEQYF
few TRBJ2-7 TRBV5-1 - TGCGCCAGCAGCTTGAGGGCAGGGGTACTCTACGAGCAGTACTTC CASSLRAGVLYEQYF
- TRBJ2-1 TRBV29-1 - TGCAGCGTCGAGGGACGGAAGTACAATGAGCAGTTCTTC CSVEGRKYNEQFF
- TRBJ2-3 TRBV6-5 - TGTGCCAGCAGTTACAGGGTAGCCTCAGATACGCAGTATTTT CASSYRVASDTQYF
few TRBJ2-3 TRBV9 TRBD2 TGTGCCAGCAGCGTGGGTAGCGGGAGCGATTGGGGAGATACGCAGTATTTT CASSVGSGSDWGDTQYF
- TRBJ2-7 TRBV5-6 TRBD2 TGTGCCAGCAGCGTGGGACTAGCGGTTACCTACGAGCAGTACTTC CASSVGLAVTYEQYF
many TRBJ2-2 TRBV12-3/TRBV12-4 TRBD2 TGTGCCAGCAGTTTAGTCCGACTAGCGCTAAGCACCGGGGAGCTGTTTTTT CASSLVRLALSTGELFF
- TRBJ2-3 TRBV5-6 - TGTGCCAGCAGCTTGGTAACGGGGGAGTATACGCAGTATTTT CASSLVTGEYTQYF
few TRBJ1-5 TRBV6-2/TRBV6-3 - TGTGCCAGCACCACCGTGCCCGAGGGAGCCCAGCATTTT CASTTVPEGAQHF
- TRBJ2-1 TRBV21-1 - TGTGCCAGCAAGGGCAATAGCGGGGGAAGCTCCTACAATGAGCAGTTCTTC CASKGNSGGSSYNEQFF
many TRBJ2-7 TRBV12-3/TRBV12-4 TRBD1 TGTGCCAGCAGTCAGGGGGTCTCCTACGAGCAGTACTTC CASSQGVSYEQYF
few TRBJ2-3 TRBV11-2 - TGTGCCAGCAGCTCTCTTACTAGCAGAAGCACAGATACGCAGTATTTT CASSSLTSRSTDTQYF
many TRBJ2-1 TRBV29-1 - TGCAGCGTTTCAAGTGCGGGACACCCTAACTACAATGAGCAGTTCTTC CSVSSAGHPNYNEQFF
many TRBJ2-3 TRBV6-5 - TGTGCCAGCAGTTCGACAGCTAGCACAGATACGCAGTATTTT CASSSTASTDTQYF
- TRBJ2-1 TRBV9 - TGTGCCAGCAGCGTAAGTAGTCAAACTTACAATGAGCAGTTCTTC CASSVSSQTYNEQFF
few TRBJ2-1 TRBV11-2 TRBD2 TGTGCCAGCAGGTTAAGCGGGGGCCTTTACAATGAGCAGTTCTTC CASRLSGGLYNEQFF
- TRBJ2-7 TRBV20-1 - TGCAGTGCTAGCCCAGGGGCCGACTACGAGCAGTACTTC CSASPGADYEQYF
- TRBJ2-1 TRBV6-2/TRBV6-3 TRBD2 TGTGCCAGCAGTTACCATACCCCCGGGGGGAATGAGCAGTTCTTC CASSYHTPGGNEQFF
few TRBJ1-1 TRBV3-1 - TGTGCCAGCAGCCAAGATGGGCCGGGGAGCGTAGCTTTCTTT CASSQDGPGSVAFF
- TRBJ1-6 TRBV7-9 - TGTGCCAGCAGCTTAGGGGCTGGATCACCCCTCCACTTT CASSLGAGSPLHF
- TRBJ1-5 TRBV6-1 - TGTGCCAGCAGAATCACAGGGACGTCGTATAGCAATCAGCCCCAGCATTTT CASRITGTSYSNQPQHF
many TRBJ2-5 TRBV15 - TGTGCCACCAGCGTAGGGAATTCAGGGCAAGAGACCCAGTACTTC CATSVGNSGQETQYF
- TRBJ2-7 TRBV12-3/TRBV12-4 TRBD2 TGTGCCAGCAGTTTATTCGGGACTACCTCCTACGAGCAGTACTTC CASSLFGTTSYEQYF
- TRBJ1-5 TRBV28 TRBD1 TGTGCCAGCAGTTTAGTACAGGGGGATAATCAGCCCCAGCATTTT CASSLVQGDNQPQHF
few TRBJ2-7 TRBV4-3 - TGCGCCAGCAGCCAAGGTCGGTTCTACGAGCAGTACTTC CASSQGRFYEQYF
few TRBJ2-2 TRBV20-1 - TGCAGTGCTACCCGTGTCAACACCGGGGAGCTGTTTTTT CSATRVNTGELFF
few TRBJ2-2 TRBV29-1 TRBD2 TGCAGCGTTGAAGTCATTAGCGGGAGAACCGGGGAGCTGTTTTTT CSVEVISGRTGELFF
- TRBJ2-3 TRBV4-2 TRBD2 TGTGCCAGCAGCCAAGATAGGGTAGCGGGTCTCCCACGGTATTTT CASSQDRVAGLPRYF
few TRBJ1-1 TRBV12-3/TRBV12-4 - TGTGCCAGCAGTTTAGGTCTTGAGGTCTCTGGAGCTTTCTTT CASSLGLEVSGAFF
- TRBJ1-1 TRBV11-2 - TGTGCCAGCAGCTTAGACATGACCTTCGGGGACACTGAAGCTTTCTTT CASSLDMTFGDTEAFF
few TRBJ2-7 TRBV27 - TGTGCCAGCAGTTCCCACAGAGAGCAGTACTTC CASSSHREQYF
- TRBJ2-1 TRBV12-3/TRBV12-4 - TGTGCCAGCAGCTATACCGACCGGCGGATAGAACGCAATGAGCAGTTCTTC CASSYTDRRIERNEQFF
few TRBJ2-3 TRBV11-2 TRBD1 TGTGCCAGCAGCTTCGGACAGGGACGGGCAGATACGCAGTATTTT CASSFGQGRADTQYF